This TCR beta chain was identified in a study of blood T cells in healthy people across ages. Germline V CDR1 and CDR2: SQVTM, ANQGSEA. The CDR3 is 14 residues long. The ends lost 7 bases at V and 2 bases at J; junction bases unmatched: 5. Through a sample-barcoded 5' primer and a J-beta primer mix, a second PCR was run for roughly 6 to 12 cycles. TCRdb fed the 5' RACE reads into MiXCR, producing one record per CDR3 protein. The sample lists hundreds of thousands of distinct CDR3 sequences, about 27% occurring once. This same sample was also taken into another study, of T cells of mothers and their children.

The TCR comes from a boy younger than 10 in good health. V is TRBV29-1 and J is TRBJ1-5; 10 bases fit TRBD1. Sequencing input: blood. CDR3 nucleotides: TGCAGCGCCGGGACAGGGGTGGGCAATCAGCCCCAGCATTTT. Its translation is CSAGTGVGNQPQHF.